This T cell receptor beta chain was identified during a study of shared clonotypes between healthy human individuals. The CDR3 loop spans 15 amino acids. Looked up from germline, CDR1 is SGHVS and CDR2 is FQNEAQ. V was pared by 2 bases and J by 3 bases, with 12 bases between. Participating donors were healthy, HIV-negative adults free of recent acute infections or vaccinations. Data came from immunoSEQ multiplex PCR; TCRdb stores just in-frame clones and leaves some out. The sample has around 2.5 million clones, more than 85% seen once. The chain is built from TRBV7-8 and TRBJ2-3; possible D gene TRBD2, 6 bases. The TCR originated in a man aged 18 to 35 in good health. Some clones in this sample may be carry-over from other donors' samples. The sequenced sample was naive CD4+ T cells from PBMCs. Subset denoted: CD45RA+ positively selected. The CDR3 nucleotides read TGTGCCAGCAGCTTATCGCGGGGTCATACAGATACGCAGTATTTT. This sequence encodes CASSLSRGHTDTQYF.